This TCR beta chain was documented in a study of T cells in Graves' hyperthyroidism and ophthalmopathy (dated by TCRdb to between 2017 and 2020). Context from the whole study: Peripheral blood samples were taken at initial diagnosis, before any treatment was given. Prospective prediction of ophthalmopathy was tested in an independent validation cohort of 18 to 20 hyperthyroidism patients and 15 to 17 patients who later progressed to ophthalmopathy. For training and testing, the 100 or so patients in the discovery cohort were randomly divided in a 7:3 ratio. The paper describes TCR Vbeta CDR3 sequencing of some 130 peripheral blood samples, made up of some 42 ophthalmopathy patients, 70 to 75 hyperthyroidism patients and about 17 progressor patients. Following sampling, methimazole starting at 30 mg daily was given to hyperthyroidism patients, and high-dose intravenous methylprednisolone was given to ophthalmopathy patients. To identify distinguishing TCR V-J signatures, a discovery cohort of around 100 patients was used, comprising some 43 with Graves' ophthalmopathy and 57 with stable Graves' hyperthyroidism. In several Graves' hyperthyroidism patients, the study also compared T-cell repertoires from thyroid tissue with T-cell repertoires from blood. The paper as a whole reports these results and caveats: Ophthalmopathy was separated from stable hyperthyroidism by a 13 V-J signature model, with approximately 89% sensitivity and about 81% specificity obtained in cross-validation and 80%/75% obtained in testing. No statistical method was used to set the sample size in advance, and investigators knew the group allocation. In validation, progression to ophthalmopathy was predicted by the model with more than 65% sensitivity and roughly 76% specificity, a median of 6.5 months before onset. Most expanded thyroid clonotypes (frequency above 0.001) were also found in blood, which suggests that blood repertoires may mirror thyroid immune responses.

This clonotype came up a few times. Its antigen is currently not known. Base quality data are lacking; no much larger clone is found one base away. The CDR3 runs 13 residues from the cysteine to the phenylalanine. Of the read, only the CDR3 DNA is kept; its 39 bases are in frame from base 1. CDR1 and CDR2, per the germline V gene, are SGHRS and YFSETQ. Relative to germline, V is 6 bases shorter and J is 6 bases shorter, with 15 bases between their ends. Graves' hyperthyroidism was defined as stable when no progression to ophthalmopathy occurred over 18 months of follow-up. Hyperthyroidism patients were newly diagnosed, had a disease duration of under 2 months, and were aged 18 to 65 years. Exclusion was applied to patients with uncontrolled infections, other autoimmune diseases, pregnancy or lactation. Diagnoses were established on the basis of clinical symptoms, serum thyroxine and TRAb, thyroid ultrasound, and orbital computed tomography. PBMCs were separated from under 12 ml of fresh peripheral blood using Ficoll-Paque density gradient centrifugation. Total RNA was extracted with Trizol reagent, and quality was checked on an Agilent 2100 Bioanalyzer.

TCR beta CDR3 regions were amplified from RNA transcripts. The TCR CDR3 was subjected to a first round of RT-PCR using the HTBI primer set and the Qiagen OneStep RT-PCR kit. Libraries were constructed in a second round of multiplex PCR, after which size selection and purification were carried out. The libraries were sequenced on an Illumina HiSeq2000 using paired-end 100 bp reads. Per the authors' processing: SOAPnuke was used to process the raw data, with reads discarded if the reads contained adapters or uncalled bases, had a mean Phred below 15, or lacked an exact constant-primer or identifier match. COPE v1.2.5 was used to merge high-quality paired reads, and clonotypes were defined as unique nucleotide sequences. Clonotypes were aligned to IMGT TRBV, TRBD and TRBJ reference segments using MiTCR v1.1. Analysis was restricted to V-J combinations with a frequency above 0.0001, which covered 99.2% of repertoires. A TCS score was defined as the ratio between F50 (clonal expansion) and ExV (chaos), using BLOSUM62-based TCRdist between CDR3 peptides within each V-J. Welch's t-statistics and random forest reduced several hundred V-J features to 10 to 15, which were used in a naive Bayes classifier (R e1071). Using fastp trimming at Q25 and MiXCR clonotype assembly, TCRdb reanalyzed the public sequencing data and kept in-frame beta chains. Duplicate CDR3 protein sequences are folded into a single record with the most common DNA and genes. V and J calls and clone size were set by TCRdb, not the authors. This sample gives approximately 590,000 distinct CDR3 sequences in total; roughly 14% of them show up just once. Roughly 6.6% of the sample comes from the top ten.

The chain is encoded by TRBV5-1 joined to TRBJ1-2; too little of a D gene remains to name it. The sample was blood. The TCR was taken from a woman aged 30 to 39 with Graves' hyperthyroidism. The sequenced DNA is TGCGCCAGCAAGGAGACTAATGCCAATGGCTACACCTTC. Its protein reads: CASKETNANGYTF. Reference TRBV5-1 and TRBJ1-2 genes cover what lies past the CDR3, so the full variable domain is KAGVTQTPRYLIKTRGQQVTLSCSPISGHRSVSWYQQTPGQGLQFLFEYFSETQRNKGNFPGRFSGRQFSNSRSEMNVSTLELGDSALYLCASKETNANGYTFGSGTRLTVV.